This T cell receptor (beta chain) emerged from a study of glioma-infiltrating T cells after dendritic cell vaccination. Trimming left V 5 bases short and J 6 bases short, with 8 bases between. Germline V CDR1 and CDR2: SEHNR, FQNEAQ (reference sequence). CDR3 length: 13 amino acids. Up to about 2 ug genomic DNA was used for TCRB CDR3 amplification. Sequencing used immunoSEQ multiplex PCR; TCRdb keeps in-frame clones, though not all of them. Among 80,000 to 95,000 clones listed, more than 75% were seen once. This sequence originates from a human donor with glioblastoma. The source was blood, collected before dendritic cell vaccination. This chain joins TRBV7-9 and TRBJ1-6; D not resolved. This CDR3 is CASSPVANSPLHF. In DNA, the CDR3 is TGTGCCAGCAGCCCTGTAGCTAATTCACCCCTCCACTTT.